These T cell receptor beta chains were read from a single sample in a study of cytomegalovirus exposure and HLA in healthy donors. Assay: immunoSEQ multiplex PCR; the TCRdb copy retains only in-frame clones and omits some. Altogether about 120,000 clones are present, roughly 80% being singletons, with the ten largest covering 3.6%. The sequencing sample was made of PBMCs. All receptors come from a woman in her thirties or forties in good health and CMV-seropositive. CDR3s include the opening cysteine and the closing phenylalanine or tryptophan. D genes are given only for firm matches. Rows give clone size only sometimes, using once, few, many, or a class for an expanded clone.

TRBV7-2	NA	TRBJ1-1	TRBD1	CANRLTGTTEAFF	TGTGCCAACCGATTGACAGGGACCACTGAAGCTTTCTTT
TRBV25-1	NA	TRBJ1-2	NA	CASRGGTYGYTF	TGTGCCAGCAGGGGAGGAACCTATGGCTACACCTTC
TRBV6-5	NA	TRBJ2-2	NA	CASSTGTLGLGELFF	TGTGCCAGCAGTACCGGGACATTAGGGTTGGGGGAGCTGTTTTTT
TRBV5-1	NA	TRBJ1-2	TRBD1	CASSLGLRTGGHGYTF	TGCGCCAGCAGCTTGGGTCTTCGGACAGGGGGGCATGGCTACACCTTC
TRBV23-1	NA	TRBJ2-2	TRBD2	CASSPLAGRESTGELFF	TGCGCCAGCAGTCCCTTAGCCGGGAGGGAAAGCACCGGGGAGCTGTTTTTT
TRBV11-2	NA	TRBJ1-1	TRBD1	CASSWGQGKAEAFF	TGTGCCAGCAGCTGGGGACAGGGCAAGGCTGAAGCTTTCTTT
TRBV30	NA	TRBJ1-5	TRBD1	CAWSLPGGRQPQHF	TGTGCCTGGAGTTTGCCAGGGGGTCGTCAGCCCCAGCATTTT
TRBV30	once	TRBJ1-5	NA	CAWSSGILQPQHF	TGTGCCTGGAGTAGCGGAATCCTGCAGCCCCAGCATTTT
TRBV6-7	NA	TRBJ2-5	TRBD1	CASSYRGGRTEETQYF	TGTGCCAGCAGTTATAGAGGGGGCCGCACGGAAGAGACCCAGTACTTC
TRBV6-1	few	TRBJ1-2	TRBD1	CASTATGGPHGYTF	TGTGCCAGCACCGCGACAGGGGGCCCCCATGGCTACACCTTC
TRBV5-1	NA	TRBJ2-7	NA	CASSLHSGLSYEQYF	TGCGCCAGCAGCTTACATAGCGGATTGTCCTACGAGCAGTACTTC
TRBV28	NA	TRBJ2-3	NA	CASSPLHAGFDQYF	TGTGCCAGCAGTCCCCTACACGCAGGTTTTGATCAGTATTTT
TRBV29-1	NA	TRBJ2-1	TRBD2	CSVVRGLAQYNEQFF	TGCAGCGTTGTCAGGGGACTAGCGCAATACAATGAGCAGTTCTTC
TRBV25-1	few	TRBJ2-7	TRBD1	CASSELRTGNDEQYF	TGTGCCAGCAGTGAATTAAGGACAGGGAACGACGAGCAGTACTTC
TRBV4-1	NA	TRBJ2-7	TRBD2	CASSQLIPGLIGYEQYF	TGCGCCAGCAGCCAGCTGATCCCGGGACTAATTGGTTACGAGCAGTACTTC
TRBV6-5	few	TRBJ2-3	NA	CASREGGRGYF	TGTGCCAGCAGGGAGGGGGGGAGAGGGTATTTT
TRBV28	NA	TRBJ2-7	TRBD2	CASSTLAGEGDEQYF	TGTGCCAGCAGTACCCTAGCGGGAGAGGGTGACGAGCAGTACTTC
TRBV6-6	few	TRBJ2-5	NA	CASSRNGETQYF	TGTGCCAGCAGCCGGAACGGGGAGACCCAGTACTTC
TRBV5-4	NA	TRBJ2-2	TRBD2	CASSLGLAGKQIAGELFF	TGTGCCAGCAGCTTGGGACTAGCGGGAAAGCAGATCGCCGGGGAGCTGTTTTTT
TRBV7-8	NA	TRBJ2-7	TRBD2	CASSRSGRVYEQYF	TGTGCCAGCAGCCGTAGCGGGAGAGTATACGAGCAGTACTTC
TRBV11-1	NA	TRBJ2-2	TRBD2	CASSLVALAGSTGELFF	TGTGCCAGCAGCTTAGTGGCACTAGCGGGGTCCACCGGGGAGCTGTTTTTT
TRBV19	NA	TRBJ1-1	TRBD1	CASSIDGTGGTEAFF	TGTGCCAGTAGTATAGACGGGACAGGGGGCACTGAAGCTTTCTTT
TRBV11-3	NA	TRBJ1-1	NA	CASSFSGGADTEAFF	TGTGCCAGCAGCTTTTCCGGAGGAGCCGACACTGAAGCTTTCTTT